A selection of T cell receptor beta chains follows, all from one sample in a study of blood T cell repertoires in COVID-19. Clones were read by immunoSEQ multiplex PCR, and TCRdb kept only the in-frame ones, dropping some. This repertoire shows 93,000 or so clones, around 92% found once; its top ten account for 3.5%. The sample was peripheral blood. The receptors derive from a woman in her fifties or sixties with acute or convalescent COVID-19. Each CDR3 is given with its conserved first and last residue. Each record gives: clone size, J gene, D gene, V gene, CDR3 protein, CDR3 DNA. D genes are given only for firm matches. Expanded clones are given a class, and other clones once, few, many or no size at all.

once	TRBJ2-5	.	TRBV11-3	CASSQGLGGSQETQYF	TGTGCCAGCAGCCAAGGCCTTGGCGGGTCCCAAGAGACCCAGTACTTC
.	TRBJ1-6	TRBD1	TRBV5-1	CASSLAGTDNSPLHF	TGCGCCAGCAGCTTGGCCGGGACAGATAATTCACCCCTCCACTTT
few	TRBJ1-1	.	TRBV10-3	CAISETVKSTEAFF	TGTGCCATCAGTGAGACGGTCAAGTCTACTGAAGCTTTCTTT
.	TRBJ1-4	.	TRBV3-1/TRBV3-2	CASRRGEKLFF	TGTGCCAGCAGAAGAGGCGAAAAACTGTTTTTT
.	TRBJ1-6	TRBD1	TRBV5-4	CASSSGQDNSPLHF	TGTGCCAGCAGCTCGGGACAGGATAATTCACCCCTCCACTTT
.	TRBJ1-3	.	TRBV9	CASSAPQGIGNTIYF	TGTGCCAGCAGCGCACCTCAGGGGATCGGAAACACCATATATTTT
.	TRBJ1-5	.	TRBV30	CAWGYTNQPQHF	TGTGCCTGGGGTTACACGAATCAGCCCCAGCATTTT
.	TRBJ1-1	.	TRBV7-8	CASSSRVDTEAFF	TGTGCCAGCAGCTCCCGGGTGGACACTGAAGCTTTCTTT
.	TRBJ2-2	.	TRBV9	CASSASPGHLTGELFF	TGTGCCAGCAGCGCCTCTCCGGGACACCTCACCGGGGAGCTGTTTTTT
.	TRBJ2-3	.	TRBV19	CALGGTDTDTQYF	TGTGCCCTAGGCGGGACAGATACAGATACGCAGTATTTT
.	TRBJ2-1	TRBD2	TRBV5-4	CASSLTGGGNEQFF	TGTGCCAGCAGCTTAACGGGAGGGGGCAATGAGCAGTTCTTC
.	TRBJ1-1	.	TRBV5-1	CASSLWADNTEAFF	TGCGCCAGCAGCTTGTGGGCAGATAACACTGAAGCTTTCTTT
.	TRBJ1-5	TRBD1	TRBV2	CASTRTGLSNQPQHF	TGTGCCAGCACCCGGACAGGCCTTAGCAATCAGCCCCAGCATTTT
.	TRBJ1-1	.	TRBV18	CASSPRETTEAFF	TGTGCCAGCTCACCGAGGGAGACCACTGAAGCTTTCTTT
.	TRBJ2-1	TRBD2	TRBV11-2	CASSRTRGIDEQFF	TGTGCCAGCAGCCGGACTAGGGGTATCGATGAGCAGTTCTTC
.	TRBJ2-3	TRBD2	TRBV29-1	CSVGPGLAGGYTDTQYF	TGCAGCGTGGGACCGGGACTAGCGGGAGGGTACACAGATACGCAGTATTTT
.	TRBJ1-2	.	TRBV19	CASSRTDLYGYTF	TGTGCCAGTAGCCGGACAGACCTCTATGGCTACACCTTC
.	TRBJ1-1	TRBD1	TRBV5-4	CASSLGTGGTEAFF	TGTGCCAGCAGCCTCGGAACAGGGGGCACTGAAGCTTTCTTT
.	TRBJ2-1	.	TRBV12-3/TRBV12-4	CASSRQERSEQFF	TGTGCCAGCAGTAGACAGGAGAGGTCTGAGCAGTTCTTC
.	TRBJ2-1	TRBD2	TRBV19	CASSIAGPSGRGNEQFF	TGTGCCAGTAGTATAGCCGGTCCTAGCGGGAGAGGGAATGAGCAGTTCTTC
.	TRBJ1-6	.	TRBV18	CASSPALSSYNSPLHF	TGTGCCAGCTCACCGGCCCTCAGCTCCTATAATTCACCCCTCCACTTT
few	TRBJ1-2	TRBD1	TRBV6-5	CASTWDSLGGYTF	TGTGCCAGCACCTGGGACAGCTTAGGCGGCTACACCTTC
.	TRBJ1-5	.	TRBV6-5	CASQQGNQPQHF	TGTGCCAGCCAGCAGGGCAATCAGCCCCAGCATTTT
.	TRBJ2-3	.	TRBV7-9	CASTPLDTQYF	TGTGCCAGCACCCCTCTGGATACGCAGTATTTT
medium-sized	TRBJ2-1	TRBD1	TRBV5-1	CASSWGARPGGEQFF	TGCGCCAGCAGCTGGGGTGCGCGGCCAGGGGGTGAGCAGTTCTTC
once	TRBJ2-1	.	TRBV9	CASSVGQGRINEQFF	TGTGCCAGCAGCGTCGGGCAGGGAAGGATCAATGAGCAGTTCTTC
.	TRBJ2-3	TRBD2	TRBV28	CASLSGRYDTQYF	TGTGCCAGCCTTAGCGGGAGGTACGATACGCAGTATTTT
.	TRBJ2-5	TRBD2	TRBV6-1	CASSEASAGGPGETQYF	TGTGCCAGCAGTGAAGCCAGCGCGGGAGGGCCGGGGGAGACCCAGTACTTC
.	TRBJ2-6	.	TRBV28	CTIQTGSLGANVLTF	TGTACCATCCAAACAGGGTCCCTCGGGGCCAACGTCCTGACTTTC
.	TRBJ2-2	.	TRBV10-1	CASSYTVPTGELFF	TGCGCCAGCAGTTACACAGTACCAACCGGGGAGCTGTTTTTT
.	TRBJ1-2	TRBD1	TRBV27	CASRTGGGGANYGYTF	TGTGCCAGCAGGACAGGGGGCGGCGGAGCTAACTATGGCTACACCTTC
.	TRBJ2-1	TRBD2	TRBV27	CASSPRAGRAYNEQFF	TGTGCCAGCAGTCCAAGGGCTGGGAGGGCCTACAATGAGCAGTTCTTC
.	TRBJ2-5	.	TRBV11-1	CASSRSGLEETQYF	TGTGCCAGCAGCCGGTCGGGACTCGAAGAGACCCAGTACTTC
.	TRBJ2-1	TRBD1	TRBV24-1	CATSDPFPGQADNEQFF	TGTGCCACCAGTGATCCCTTTCCGGGACAGGCGGACAATGAGCAGTTCTTC
once	TRBJ2-1	.	TRBV24-1	CATSDGGAYNEQFF	TGTGCCACCAGTGATGGAGGAGCCTACAATGAGCAGTTCTTC
.	TRBJ1-1	.	TRBV6-5	CASSYGGTEAFF	TGTGCCAGCAGTTACGGGGGGACTGAAGCTTTCTTT
.	TRBJ1-1	.	TRBV25-1	CASREDSNTEAFF	TGTGCCAGCAGGGAAGACTCGAACACTGAAGCTTTCTTT
.	TRBJ2-7	.	TRBV5-1	CASSLTGAGEQYF	TGCGCCAGCAGCTTGACGGGAGCGGGCGAGCAGTACTTC
once	TRBJ1-1	.	TRBV10-3	CAIREQGEAFF	TGTGCCATCAGGGAACAGGGAGAAGCTTTCTTT
.	TRBJ2-2	.	TRBV30	CAFGPGVGELFF	TGTGCCTTTGGGCCCGGCGTCGGGGAGCTGTTTTTT